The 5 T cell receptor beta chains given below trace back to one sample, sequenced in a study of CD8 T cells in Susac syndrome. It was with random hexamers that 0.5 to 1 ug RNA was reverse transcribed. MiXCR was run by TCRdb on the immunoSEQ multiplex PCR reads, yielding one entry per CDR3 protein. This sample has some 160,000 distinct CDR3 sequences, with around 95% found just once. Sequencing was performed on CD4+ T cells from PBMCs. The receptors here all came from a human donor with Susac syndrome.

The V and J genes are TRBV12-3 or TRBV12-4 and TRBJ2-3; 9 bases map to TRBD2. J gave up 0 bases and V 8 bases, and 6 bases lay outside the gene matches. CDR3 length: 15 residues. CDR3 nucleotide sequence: TGTGCCAGCGGAAGGACTAGCGTCAGCACAGATACGCAGTATTTT. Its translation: CASGRTSVSTDTQYF.

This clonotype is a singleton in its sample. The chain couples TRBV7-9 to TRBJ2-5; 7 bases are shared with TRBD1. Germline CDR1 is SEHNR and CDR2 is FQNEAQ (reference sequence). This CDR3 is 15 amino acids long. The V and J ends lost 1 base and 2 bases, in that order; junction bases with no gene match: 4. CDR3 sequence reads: CASSLDRGVQETQYF. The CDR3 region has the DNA TGTGCCAGCAGCTTAGACAGGGGCGTACAAGAGACCCAGTACTTC.

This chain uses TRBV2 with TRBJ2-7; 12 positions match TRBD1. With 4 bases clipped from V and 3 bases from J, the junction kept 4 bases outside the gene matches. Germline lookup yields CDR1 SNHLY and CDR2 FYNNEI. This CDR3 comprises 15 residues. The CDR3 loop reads CASSGGQGANYEQYF. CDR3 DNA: TGTGCCAGCAGTGGGGGACAGGGGGCAAACTACGAGCAGTACTTC.

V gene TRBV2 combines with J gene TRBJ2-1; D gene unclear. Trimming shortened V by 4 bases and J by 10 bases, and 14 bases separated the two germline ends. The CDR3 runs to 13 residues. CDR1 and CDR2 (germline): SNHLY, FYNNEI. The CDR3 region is CASSGHALSEQFF. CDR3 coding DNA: TGTGCCAGCAGTGGGCACGCCTTGTCAGAGCAGTTCTTC.

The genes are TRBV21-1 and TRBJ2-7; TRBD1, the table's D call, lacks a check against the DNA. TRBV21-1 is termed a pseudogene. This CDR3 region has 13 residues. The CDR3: CATRGDRVYEQYF. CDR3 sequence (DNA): TGTGCCACCCGAGGGGACAGGGTTTACGAGCAGTACTTC.